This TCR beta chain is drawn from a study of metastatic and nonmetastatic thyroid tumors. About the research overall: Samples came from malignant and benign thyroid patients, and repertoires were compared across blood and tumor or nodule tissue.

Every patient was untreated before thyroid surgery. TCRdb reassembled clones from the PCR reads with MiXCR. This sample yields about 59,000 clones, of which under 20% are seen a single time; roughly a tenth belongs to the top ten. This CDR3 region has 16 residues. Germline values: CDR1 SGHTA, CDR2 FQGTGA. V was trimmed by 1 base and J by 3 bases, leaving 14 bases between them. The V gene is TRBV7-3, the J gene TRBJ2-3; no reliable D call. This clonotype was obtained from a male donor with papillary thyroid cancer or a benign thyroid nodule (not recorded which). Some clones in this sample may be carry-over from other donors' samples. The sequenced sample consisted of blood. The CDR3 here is CASSLIGLGETDTQYF. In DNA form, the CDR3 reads TGTGCCAGCAGCTTAATCGGGTTGGGTGAGACAGATACGCAGTATTTT.